A single sample is the source of the 30 T cell receptor beta chains below, sequenced in a study of blood T cell repertoires in COVID-19. TCRdb keeps only in-frame clones here, not all; method: immunoSEQ multiplex PCR. The sample includes fewer than 45,000 clones, roughly 80% of them seen just once. Sequenced sample: peripheral blood. The source of these receptors is a man aged 65-85 years with acute or convalescent COVID-19.

For the CDR3, the DNA is TGTGCCAGCATTGGGGGACGGGGAGGGGCATCACCCCTCCACTTT. Translation: CASIGGRGGASPLHF. The chain is built from TRBV6-5 and TRBJ1-6; perhaps TRBD1 as D (5 bases). Germline CDR1 reads MNHEY; CDR2 reads SVGAGI. Trimming shortened V by 7 bases and J by 10 bases, and 20 bases separated the two germline ends. This CDR3 has 15 residues.

Here the CDR3 DNA reads TGTGCCAGCAGTTTATCTATCCGGGGGGCCTATGGCTACACCTTC. Translating gives CASSLSIRGAYGYTF. The chain combines TRBV28 with TRBJ1-2, with D possibly being TRBD1 (6 bases). V lost 1 base and J lost 4, with 13 bases in between. From germline, CDR1 is MDHEN and CDR2 SYDVKM. The length of the CDR3 is 15 residues.

The chain uses TRBV6-5 and TRBJ2-1, with TRBD2 matching over 15 bases. Losses at the gene ends were 10 bases for V and 8 bases for J; bases not matched to a gene: 9. Germline V gene lookup returns CDR1 MNHEY and CDR2 SVGAGI. This CDR3 is built from 15 residues. This chain's CDR3 is CATGEGLAGGHEQFF. CDR3 DNA: TGTGCCACCGGGGAAGGACTAGCGGGGGGGCATGAGCAGTTCTTC.

The chain employs TRBV20-1 and TRBJ2-7; unclear D gene. Trimming pared 3 bases from V and 1 base from J, leaving 4 bases between. This CDR3 is built from 11 residues. From germline, CDR1 is DFQATT and CDR2 SNEGSKA (reference sequence). CDR3 sequence reads: CSASRSYEQYF. The CDR3 nucleotides read TGCAGTGCTAGCCGGTCCTACGAGCAGTACTTC.

The rearrangement links TRBV6-2 or TRBV6-3 to TRBJ1-1; 7 bases align to TRBD1. CDR1 and CDR2 from the germline V gene are MNHEY and SVGEGT. The CDR3 spans 14 residues. Trimming removed 6 bases from V and 3 bases from J; junction bases left unmatched: 7. In DNA, the CDR3 is TGTGCCAGCAGCCGGGGACAGACTTACACTGAAGCTTTCTTT. Protein product: CASSRGQTYTEAFF.

The chain joins TRBV7-2 to TRBJ1-3; D is unresolved. The V end was cut by 1 base, the J end by 1 base, with 8 bases between. Germline CDR1 and CDR2: SGHTA and FQGNSA. The CDR3 totals 15 residues. In DNA, the CDR3 is TGTGCCAGCAGCTTAGTTGGAGGGTCTGGAAACACCATATATTTT. Amino acids: CASSLVGGSGNTIYF.

The chain employs TRBV5-6 and TRBJ1-5, with 9 bases matching TRBD1. There are 15 residues in the CDR3. Germline values: CDR1 SGHDT, CDR2 YYEEEE. V lost 4 bases to trimming and J lost 7 bases; unmatched junction nucleotides: 9. The CDR3 sequence is CASSLRDREMQPQHF. CDR3 in DNA: TGTGCCAGCAGCCTCCGGGACAGGGAAATGCAGCCCCAGCATTTT.

The chain recombines TRBV28 with TRBJ1-3; no reliable D call. V lost 7 bases and J 0 bases, leaving 10 bases between the germline ends. The CDR3 contains 14 residues. The germline V gene has CDR1 MDHEN and CDR2 SYDVKM. This CDR3 is CASTRPRSGNTIYF. The CDR3 nucleotides are TGTGCCAGCACTCGCCCGCGCTCTGGAAACACCATATATTTT.

This clone has just a few counts. This chain uses TRBV30 with TRBJ1-2; D unresolved. V lost 4 bases to trimming and J lost 7 bases, with 10 bases between them. The germline V gene encodes CDR1 GTSNPN and CDR2 SVGIG (reference sequence). There are 11 residues in the CDR3. The CDR3 coding sequence is TGTGCCTGGAATCGGGTATTTGGCTACACCTTC. This translates into CAWNRVFGYTF.

The chain is built from TRBV6-6 and TRBJ1-2; maybe TRBD1 (6 bases). V was pared by 5 bases and J by 6 bases, with 13 bases between. This CDR3 has 13 amino acids. Germline V gives CDR1 MNHNY, CDR2 SVGAGI (reference sequence). CDR3 in amino acids: CASSRGATDGYTF. In DNA, the CDR3 is TGTGCCAGCAGTCGGGGGGCTACGGATGGCTACACCTTC.

CDR3 sequence (DNA): TGTGCCAGCAGCCCGAGAGTAGGGGGCTACAATGAGCAGTTCTTC. The encoded protein is CASSPRVGGYNEQFF. This sequence joins TRBV7-3 and TRBJ2-1; possible D gene TRBD1, 6 bases. Germline CDR1 and CDR2: SGHTA and FQGTGA. The ends were cut back, 5 bases at V and 3 bases at J, with 14 bases in the middle. The CDR3 extends over 15 amino acids.

This chain connects TRBV5-1 to TRBJ2-5; D not resolved. The CDR3 spans 14 residues. Between the trimmed V and J ends, which lost 0 bases and 6 bases, there was a span of 12 bases. Germline CDR1 reads SGHRS; CDR2 reads YFSETQ. CDR3 sequence reads: CASSLDAGVKTQYF. Here the CDR3 DNA reads TGCGCCAGCAGCTTGGACGCAGGTGTAAAGACCCAGTACTTC.

The chain has TRBV18 and TRBJ2-3; a possible D gene is TRBD2 (5 bases). The CDR3 has 17 residues. Germline V gene lookup returns CDR1 KGHSH and CDR2 LQKENI. V was pared by 2 bases and J by 0 bases, with 15 bases between. CDR3 sequence reads: CASSPYPQTGSTDTQYF. CDR3 DNA: TGTGCCAGCTCACCATACCCGCAGACGGGGAGCACAGATACGCAGTATTTT.

The V gene is TRBV7-6, the J gene TRBJ1-2; TRBD1 agrees at 7 bases. Trimming cost V 3 bases and J 2 bases; bases outside gene matches: 3. Germline-derived CDR1 and CDR2 are SGHVS and FNYEAQ. The CDR3 is 14 amino acids. The CDR3 is CASSLGTENYGYTF. In DNA, the CDR3 is TGTGCCAGCAGCTTGGGGACAGAAAACTATGGCTACACCTTC.

The chain has TRBV20-1 and TRBJ1-3; D ambiguous. V lost 0 bases to trimming and J lost 6 bases, with 3 bases between them. Per the germline V gene, CDR1 is DFQATT and CDR2 is SNEGSKA (reference sequence). This CDR3 is built from 11 residues. The CDR3 loop reads CSARDLNTIYF. The DNA for the CDR3 is TGCAGTGCTAGAGACCTAAACACCATATATTTT.

The chain has TRBV4-2 and TRBJ2-7, with 8 bases matching TRBD2. CDR3 size: 15 residues. Germline trimming cut 0 bases from V and 1 base from J; bases unmatched to any gene: 2. In germline, CDR1 is LGHNA, CDR2 YNFKEQ. The CDR3 DNA is TGTGCCAGCAGCCAAGACCGGGGGGGATCCTACGAGCAGTACTTC. Translating it yields CASSQDRGGSYEQYF.

A few counts support this clone. The chain employs TRBV19 and TRBJ1-5; D remains ambiguous. The V end was cut by 7 bases, the J end by 0 bases, with 7 bases between. The V gene's germline CDR1 is LNHDA and CDR2 SQIVND (reference sequence). The CDR3 length is 13 residues. The CDR3 sequence is CASTPYSNQPQHF. The DNA for the CDR3 is TGTGCCAGTACCCCGTATAGCAATCAGCCCCAGCATTTT.

The chain couples TRBV11-2 to TRBJ2-5, with D perhaps matching TRBD1 (6 bases). This CDR3 comprises 15 residues. Trimming cost V 1 base and J 5 bases, with 14 bases left between them. Germline V gene data show CDR1 as SGHAT and CDR2 as FQNNGV. CDR3 bases: TGTGCCAGCAGCTTAGCCCTCTACAGGGCGGAGACCCAGTACTTC. This codes for CASSLALYRAETQYF. The whole variable domain, filled in from reference TRBV11-2 and TRBJ2-5, reads EAGVAQSPRYKIIEKRQSVAFWCNPISGHATLYWYQQILGQGPKLLIQFQNNGVVDDSQLPKDRFSAERLKGVDSTLKIQPAKLEDSAVYLCASSLALYRAETQYFGPGTRLLVL.

This clone is a singleton in its sample. This chain connects TRBV5-5 to TRBJ2-3; D possibly corresponds to TRBD1 (5 bases). The CDR3 sequence is 15 residues long. Germline CDR1 is SGHKS and CDR2 is YYEKEE (reference sequence). Trimming took 4 bases from V and 2 from J, leaving 14 bases between them. The CDR3 DNA reads TGTGCCAGCAGCCCCAGCACAGGAATCACAGATACGCAGTATTTT. Amino acids: CASSPSTGITDTQYF.

This clone has only one observation. The J gene is TRBJ2-7, the V gene TRBV7-9, with 9 bases identical to TRBD1. Germline CDR1 is SEHNR and CDR2 is FQNEAQ (reference sequence). CDR3 length: 13 residues. V lost 3 bases, J lost 7 bases, and 4 bases stayed unmatched. Here the CDR3 DNA reads TGTGCCAGCAGCTTTTTGACAGGGGGAGAGCAGTACTTC. Its translation is CASSFLTGGEQYF.

The CDR3 spells CASSQDGDFYGYTF. In nucleotides, the CDR3 is TGCGCCAGCAGCCAAGACGGAGACTTCTATGGCTACACCTTC. The chain is built from TRBV4-1 and TRBJ1-2, with D hard to call. V was clipped by 0 bases and J by 4 bases, with 9 bases between them. Germline CDR1 reads MGHRA; CDR2 reads YSYEKL. The CDR3 extends over 14 amino acids.

In its sample, this clone was seen once. The chain recombines TRBV24-1 with TRBJ2-3, with D possibly matching TRBD2 (5 bases). The CDR3 loop spans 15 amino acids. The V and J ends lost 10 bases and 2 bases respectively, with 18 bases between them. Germline loops: CDR1 KGHDR, CDR2 SFDVKD. CDR3 DNA sequence: TGTGCCACAGAAGAGGGCAGCCCGATCACAGATACGCAGTATTTT. Translating gives CATEEGSPITDTQYF.

This clone was seen a few times. The chain is built from TRBV10-3 and TRBJ1-2, with 7 bases lining up with TRBD1. J gave up 9 bases and V 5 bases, and 3 bases lay outside the gene matches. The CDR3 is 11 amino acids. Germline values: CDR1 ENHRY, CDR2 SYGVKD. The CDR3 here is CAISSGQSYTF. CDR3 in DNA: TGTGCCATCAGTTCGGGACAGAGCTACACCTTC.

V usage is TRBV5-4 and J usage is TRBJ2-7; D perhaps matches TRBD2 (6 bases). Germline loops: CDR1 SGHNT, CDR2 YYREEE (reference sequence). This CDR3 comprises 12 residues. Trimming left V 0 bases short and J 7 bases short, with 8 bases between. The CDR3 sequence is CASSLGRGEQYF. The CDR3 bases are TGTGCCAGCAGCTTGGGACGGGGGGAGCAGTACTTC.

The rearrangement uses TRBV7-6 and TRBJ2-3; 12 bases are shared with TRBD2. V lost 3 bases, J lost 1 base, and 2 bases stayed unmatched. Germline V CDR1 and CDR2: SGHVS, FNYEAQ. The CDR3 length is 16 residues. CDR3 protein: CASSFRLAGGTDTQYF. CDR3 nucleotide sequence: TGTGCCAGCAGCTTCAGACTAGCGGGGGGCACAGATACGCAGTATTTT.

The chain carries TRBV19 and TRBJ2-2; the D gene is possibly TRBD2 (6 bases). V was shortened by 5 bases and J by 1 base, with 11 bases between the two germline ends. The CDR3 has 15 amino acids. Germline V gives CDR1 LNHDA, CDR2 SQIVND (reference sequence). The CDR3 sequence is CASSWTTMNTGELFF. The CDR3 DNA sequence: TGTGCCAGTAGTTGGACTACTATGAACACCGGGGAGCTGTTTTTT. Together with reference TRBV19 and TRBJ2-2, the CDR3 gives the full variable domain: DGGITQSPKYLFRKEGQNVTLSCEQNLNHDAMYWYRQDPGQGLRLIYYSQIVNDFQKGDIAEGYSVSREKKESFPLTVTSAQKNPTAFYLCASSWTTMNTGELFFGEGSRLTVL.

The chain combines TRBV30 with TRBJ2-7; tentative D call: TRBD1 (6 bases). This CDR3 has 15 amino acids. The V gene lost 2 bases and the J gene lost 5 bases, with 19 bases spanning the gap. Germline lookup yields CDR1 GTSNPN and CDR2 SVGIG (reference sequence). The CDR3 nucleotides are TGTGCCTGGAGTAACTGGGGGAGTAAGGGGGACGAGCAGTACTTC. It encodes CAWSNWGSKGDEQYF. The whole variable domain, remainder taken from reference TRBV30 and TRBJ2-7, is SQTIHQWPATLVQPVGSPLSLECTVEGTSNPNLYWYRQAAGRGLQLLFYSVGIGQISSEVPQNLSASRPQDRQFILSSKKLLLSDSGFYLCAWSNWGSKGDEQYFGPGTRLTVT.

This clone was detected a few times. This chain links TRBV6-6 with TRBJ1-5; D perhaps matches TRBD1 (5 bases). Germline CDR1 and CDR2: MNHNY and SVGAGI (reference sequence). The CDR3 sequence is 13 residues long. Trimming removed 5 bases from V and 6 bases from J, with 11 bases in between. The CDR3 region has the DNA TGTGCCAGCAGTGGGCAGGGTGGTCAGCCCCAGCATTTT. Translating it yields CASSGQGGQPQHF.

J is TRBJ1-5 and V is TRBV18, with 9 bases identical to TRBD1. Trimming at V came to 2 bases and at J to 2 bases, leaving 10 bases not matched to a gene. Germline V gene lookup returns CDR1 KGHSH and CDR2 LQKENI. The CDR3 contains 18 residues. CDR3 bases: TGTGCCAGCTCACCAGTCGCCCGGTGGACAGGGGGCAATCAGCCCCAGCATTTT. This gives the protein CASSPVARWTGGNQPQHF. Complete variable domain (other parts from reference TRBV18 and TRBJ1-5): NAGVMQNPRHLVRRRGQEARLRCSPMKGHSHVYWYRQLPEEGLKFMVYLQKENIIDESGMPKERFSAEFPKEGPSILRIQQVVRGDSAAYFCASSPVARWTGGNQPQHFGDGTRLSIL.

The CDR3 sequence: CASSYSGSVPSYNEQFF. The DNA for the CDR3 is TGTGCCAGCAGTTACTCCGGCAGCGTACCCTCCTACAATGAGCAGTTCTTC. The chain combines TRBV6-2 or TRBV6-3 with TRBJ2-1; D not certain. CDR1 is MNHEY and CDR2 is SVGEGT in the germline V gene. Trimming shortened V by 0 bases and J by 0 bases, and 12 bases separated the two germline ends. The CDR3 length is 17 residues.